This is a list of T cell receptor beta chains from one sample in a study of response to subunit inactivated influenza vaccine. One entry per CDR3 protein, called by TCRdb with MiXCR from the RT-PCR reads. The table includes about 500,000 distinct CDR3 sequences, about 15% detected once. Specimen: CD4+ T cells sorted from PBMCs, collected roughly 24 months after vaccination. The receptors originated from a man between 50 and 69 years old who received an inactivated influenza vaccine. Each CDR3 is given with its conserved first and last residue. The D gene is left open where the match is weak. Clone size, where shown, is once, few, many, or a class for clones that have expanded.

D,V,J,size,CDR3,DNA
NA,TRBV6-1,TRBJ2-5,NA,CASSVAWETQYF,TGTGCCAGCAGCGTTGCTTGGGAGACCCAGTACTTC
TRBD1,TRBV6-5,TRBJ2-5,NA,CASRDRKETQYF,TGTGCCAGCCGGGACAGGAAAGAGACCCAGTACTTC
NA,TRBV4-3,TRBJ2-1,NA,CASSQGGGGDNEQFF,TGCGCCAGCAGCCAAGGCGGGGGCGGAGACAATGAGCAGTTCTTC
NA,TRBV4-2,TRBJ1-2,NA,CASSQGGTIRF,TGTGCCAGCAGCCAGGGGGGGACAATCCGCTTC
NA,TRBV12-3/TRBV12-4,TRBJ2-5,few,CASSLDYSPETQYF,TGTGCCAGCAGTTTAGACTACTCCCCAGAGACCCAGTACTTC
TRBD1,TRBV20-1,TRBJ2-7,NA,CSLTGVNYEQYF,TGCAGTCTAACAGGGGTCAACTACGAGCAGTACTTC
NA,TRBV4-3,TRBJ2-3,NA,CASSQLSGLNTDTQYF,TGCGCCAGCAGCCAATTAAGTGGGCTTAACACAGATACGCAGTATTTT
TRBD2,TRBV29-1,TRBJ2-3,few,CSLSTSARDTQYF,TGCAGCCTATCAACTAGCGCCAGAGATACGCAGTATTTT
NA,TRBV24-1,TRBJ2-1,few,CATSAPVHNEQFF,TGTGCCACCAGTGCGCCGGTCCACAATGAGCAGTTCTTC
NA,TRBV7-9,TRBJ2-3,NA,CASSVLGPDTQYF,TGTGCCAGCAGCGTTTTGGGACCGGATACGCAGTATTTT
TRBD2,TRBV7-2,TRBJ2-5,NA,CASSFGRLARIQETQYF,TGTGCCAGCAGCTTTGGACGACTAGCACGAATCCAAGAGACCCAGTACTTC
TRBD1,TRBV12-3/TRBV12-4,TRBJ1-5,NA,CASSTGTGAYQPQHF,TGTGCCAGCAGTACCGGGACAGGGGCATATCAGCCCCAGCATTTT
TRBD2,TRBV7-8,TRBJ2-3,many,CASSSSGSLQGTDTQYF,TGTGCCAGCAGCAGTAGCGGGAGTTTACAGGGCACAGATACGCAGTATTTT
TRBD1,TRBV6-2/TRBV6-3,TRBJ1-1,NA,CASSGGTGAGTEAFF,TGTGCCAGCAGTGGCGGGACAGGGGCGGGCACTGAAGCTTTCTTT
TRBD2,TRBV20-1,TRBJ2-1,NA,CSASPLAGESNEQFF,TGCAGTGCTAGCCCGCTAGCGGGAGAATCCAATGAGCAGTTCTTC
TRBD1,TRBV20-1,TRBJ1-2,NA,CSATQGGDNYGYTF,TGCAGTGCTACCCAGGGGGGCGACAACTATGGCTACACCTTC
NA,TRBV6-5,TRBJ2-1,NA,CASSYRGDYYNEQFF,TGTGCCAGCAGTTACAGGGGGGACTACTACAATGAGCAGTTCTTC
TRBD1,TRBV10-3,TRBJ1-2,NA,CAISDLQGSSYGYTF,TGTGCCATCAGTGACCTACAGGGGAGTAGCTATGGCTACACCTTC
NA,TRBV5-1,TRBJ2-5,many,CASSLGAAQETQYF,TGCGCCAGCAGCCTCGGGGCAGCGCAAGAGACCCAGTACTTC
TRBD1,TRBV3-1,TRBJ2-1,NA,CASSRTSGQSNEQFF,TGTGCCAGCAGCCGAACCTCGGGACAGAGCAATGAGCAGTTCTTC
NA,TRBV3-1,TRBJ1-5,few,CASSQGIGANQPQHF,TGTGCCAGCAGCCAAGGCATAGGGGCCAATCAGCCCCAGCATTTT
NA,TRBV20-1,TRBJ1-5,NA,CSGWENPNQPQHF,TGCAGCGGGTGGGAGAATCCCAATCAGCCCCAGCATTTT
TRBD2,TRBV12-3/TRBV12-4,TRBJ2-1,NA,CASRGTSGGFNEQFF,TGTGCCAGCAGAGGGACTAGCGGGGGGTTCAATGAGCAGTTCTTC
TRBD2,TRBV14,TRBJ2-1,NA,CASSRGLAGWQFF,TGTGCCAGCAGCCGGGGACTAGCGGGATGGCAGTTCTTC
NA,TRBV10-3,TRBJ2-3,few,CAISGGKEIDTQYF,TGTGCCATCAGTGGCGGCAAAGAGATAGATACGCAGTATTTT
TRBD2,TRBV5-1,TRBJ2-5,NA,CASSNTVREGTQYF,TGCGCCAGCAGCAATACCGTCCGGGAGGGGACCCAGTACTTC
NA,TRBV6-5,TRBJ2-7,few,CASSYSGGTSFEQYF,TGTGCCAGCAGTTACTCCGGCGGGACGTCCTTCGAGCAGTACTTC
NA,TRBV29-1,TRBJ2-1,many,CSVEVRDGGVINEQFF,TGCAGCGTTGAAGTTCGCGATGGGGGTGTCATCAATGAGCAGTTCTTC
TRBD1,TRBV7-2,TRBJ1-5,NA,CASSLSGGPSQPQHF,TGTGCCAGCAGCTTATCAGGGGGCCCTTCGCAGCCCCAGCATTTT
NA,TRBV4-1,TRBJ1-3,NA,CASSQEPIISGNTIYF,TGCGCCAGCAGCCAAGAGCCGATTATCTCTGGAAACACCATATATTTT
NA,TRBV7-9,TRBJ2-1,NA,CASSLLSGAYNEQFF,TGTGCCAGTAGCTTGCTGTCGGGGGCTTACAATGAGCAGTTCTTC
TRBD1,TRBV24-1,TRBJ1-5,NA,CATSDSRQGDLFSQPQHF,TGTGCCACCAGTGATTCAAGACAGGGGGATTTATTTAGTCAGCCCCAGCATTTT
TRBD1,TRBV2,TRBJ1-5,NA,CASSPDRVGQPQHF,TGTGCCAGCAGTCCAGACAGGGTTGGTCAGCCCCAGCATTTT
NA,TRBV9,TRBJ2-3,NA,CASSGQVGDTQYF,TGTGCCAGCAGCGGACAGGTGGGAGATACGCAGTATTTT
NA,TRBV12-3/TRBV12-4,TRBJ2-7,many,CASSPRLGTSIEQYF,TGTGCCAGCAGTCCCCGACTAGGGACCTCTATCGAGCAGTACTTC
TRBD1,TRBV6-1,TRBJ1-2,NA,CASIRGQGARSYTF,TGTGCCAGCATTCGGGGACAGGGGGCCAGGAGCTACACCTTC
NA,TRBV20-1,TRBJ2-3,few,CSARDSGAFSTDTQYF,TGCAGTGCTAGAGATTCCGGGGCCTTTAGCACAGATACGCAGTATTTT
TRBD1,TRBV24-1,TRBJ2-2,NA,CATSDWGGQGSTGELFF,TGTGCCACCAGTGATTGGGGGGGACAGGGGAGTACCGGGGAGCTGTTTTTT
NA,TRBV30,TRBJ2-6,NA,CAWQTGNGANVLTF,TGTGCCTGGCAAACAGGGAATGGGGCCAACGTCCTGACTTTC
NA,TRBV12-3/TRBV12-4,TRBJ2-6,NA,CASTPRGTGANVLTF,TGTGCCAGCACCCCCCGTGGTACTGGGGCCAACGTCCTGACTTTC
NA,TRBV4-3,TRBJ2-2,few,CASSQSQGVTGELFF,TGCGCCAGCAGCCAATCGCAGGGAGTGACCGGGGAGCTGTTTTTT
NA,TRBV20-1,TRBJ2-7,few,CSAPAGLPYEQYF,TGCAGTGCTCCCGCAGGACTTCCCTACGAGCAGTACTTC
NA,TRBV10-3,TRBJ2-6,few,CAITGTGANVLTF,TGTGCCATCACAGGGACTGGGGCCAACGTCCTGACTTTC
TRBD1,TRBV29-1,TRBJ1-1,few,CSVDRDRERAFF,TGCAGCGTTGATAGGGACAGGGAGAGGGCTTTCTTT
TRBD2,TRBV6-2/TRBV6-3,TRBJ2-7,NA,CASTARGRLYF,TGTGCCAGCACCGCCCGCGGGAGGTTATACTTC
NA,TRBV7-2,TRBJ2-1,many,CASSSSSYNEQFF,TGTGCCAGCAGCTCGAGCTCCTACAATGAGCAGTTCTTC